This TCR beta chain was recorded in a study of early T cells in non-severe SARS-CoV-2 infection. The overall study: Sequenced bulk RNA came from whole blood that was unsorted, and chains were unpaired.

Attachment of unique molecular identifiers was made to individual cDNA molecules. One entry per CDR3 protein results from TCRdb running MiXCR on the 5' RACE reads. The table includes under 85,000 distinct CDR3 sequences, 14% to 15% detected once. Germline V lookup: CDR1 SGDLS, CDR2 YYNGEE. V was cut by 4 bases and J by 3 bases, with 16 bases left in between. CDR3 length: 15 amino acids. The sequence was collected from an adult who was a healthcare worker with PCR-confirmed SARS-CoV-2 infection or an uninfected control (not recorded which). The V and J genes are TRBV9 and TRBJ1-1; D may be TRBD1 (5 bases). Sequenced material: whole blood. CDR3 residues: CASSPRGGTYTEAFF. The CDR3 DNA follows: TGTGCCAGCAGCCCCCGCGGAGGGACCTACACTGAAGCTTTCTTT.